This T cell receptor beta chain comes out of a study of T cell responses to AZD1222 COVID-19 vaccine. Whole-study findings and limits: Spike-wide coverage was observed for vaccine-associated CD4 TCRs, with dominant responses at 160-218 and 743-854. Donors were chiefly white British, with a greater number of females, and clonal diversity was perhaps underestimated. Variant regions that are unmutated are reportedly the target of nearly half of spike-specific TCRs.

Second-dose recipients at about 4 or about 12 weeks were treated as one pooled group. As regards this clone: The antigen remains unidentified.

Profiling relied on immunoSEQ multiplex PCR, and the TCRdb table lists in-frame clones only, not all of them. The table has fewer than 90,000 clones, 86% seen once; the top ten hold 5.6%. This sequence was found in an adult who received the AZD1222 COVID-19 vaccine. The sample here was peripheral blood, taken 28 days after the second AZD1222 dose.

CDR3 protein: CASSLGATSGISTDTQYF. The CDR3 bases are TGCGCCAGCAGCTTGGGGGCGACTAGCGGGATTAGCACAGATACGCAGTATTTT. V is TRBV5-1 and J is TRBJ2-3; 11 nucleotides align to TRBD2. The trim removed 0 bases at V and 0 bases at J, leaving 6 bases unmatched. The CDR3 loop spans 18 amino acids. CDR1 is SGHRS, CDR2 YFSETQ, per germline. The full variable domain, completed using reference TRBV5-1 and TRBJ2-3, is KAGVTQTPRYLIKTRGQQVTLSCSPISGHRSVSWYQQTPGQGLQFLFEYFSETQRNKGNFPGRFSGRQFSNSRSEMNVSTLELGDSALYLCASSLGATSGISTDTQYFGPGTRLTVL.